This T cell receptor (beta chain) was identified during a study of neurological immune-mediated disorders. Study results and caveats: Levels of TCR clonal expansion peaked in HTLV-1-associated myelopathy and reached their lowest in multiple sclerosis, under those of healthy controls.

The CDR3 extends over 14 amino acids. The V segment lost 10 bases and the J segment 1 base; nucleotides outside the gene matches: 4. From germline, CDR1 is MGHDK and CDR2 SYGVNS. Unsorted libraries were derived from 2 million PBMCs stored at -80 C. This clonotype was seen repeatedly, ten times or more. Antigen: not known. The cDNA came from 5'RACE with 10-nucleotide random UMIs. Every sequencing run gave over 200 million TCR-beta sequences, taken from 15-18 subjects. MiXCR was run by TCRdb on the 5' RACE reads, yielding one entry per CDR3 protein. The repertoire holds tens of thousands of distinct CDR3 sequences, with 9.5% to 12% as singletons.

This rearrangement joins TRBV25-1 to TRBJ1-5; 10 nucleotides agree with TRBD1. The TCR sequence derives from a man aged 60 to 75 in good health. Sample: PBMCs. The CDR3 DNA is TGTGCCACCGGGACAGGGGAGAGCAATCAGCCCCAGCATTTT. Its translation is CATGTGESNQPQHF.